The 23 T cell receptor beta chains listed next were all sequenced from one sample in a study of CD8 T cells in ankylosing spondylitis. Overall study findings and caveats: Characteristic of ankylosing spondylitis blood, it appeared, was a TCR beta motif comprising about eight highly homologous variants.

TCRdb recomputed calls from the 5' RACE reads with MiXCR, one row per CDR3 protein. Here the sample spans around 890,000 distinct CDR3 sequences, over 9.5% being singletons. What these receptors recognize is not known. The sequenced sample was blood, either unsorted or a sorted T cell fraction (not recorded which). The receptors originated from a male donor with ankylosing spondylitis.

The CDR3 bases are TGTGCCAGCAGCCGCGATGGACTAGCGGGAGCTGGTAACAATGAGCAGTTCTTC. Encoded protein: CASSRDGLAGAGNNEQFF. J is TRBJ2-1 and V is TRBV4-2; 13 bases are shared with TRBD2. Trimming took 4 bases from V and 5 from J; bases not matched to a gene: 11. CDR3 length: 18 residues. CDR1 is LGHNA and CDR2 is YNFKEQ in the germline V gene.

The chain employs TRBV20-1 and TRBJ1-3, with D possibly being TRBD1 (5 bases). Germline assignment: CDR1 DFQATT and CDR2 SNEGSKA (reference sequence). V gave up 3 bases and J gave up 7 bases, with 16 bases separating them. The CDR3 is 14 residues long. The CDR3, as DNA: TGCAGTGCTAGGACGGACACCCTCGGGAACACCATATATTTT. This sequence encodes CSARTDTLGNTIYF.

This clonotype was observed many times. J is TRBJ2-7 and V is TRBV12-3 or TRBV12-4; maybe TRBD1 (6 bases). With 6 bases removed from V and 5 bases from J, the gap between germline ends came to 17 bases. The CDR3 is made up of 14 amino acids. CDR3 nucleotides: TGTGCCAGCAGCACCGACAGGTGGGGGCACGAGCAGTACTTC. Amino acid sequence: CASSTDRWGHEQYF.

The chain carries TRBV5-5 and TRBJ1-1; TRBD1 matches 7 bases. V was pared by 0 bases and J by 8 bases, with 7 bases of the junction left unmatched. This CDR3 comprises 14 residues. Germline-derived CDR1 and CDR2 are SGHKS and YYEKEE (reference sequence). This chain's CDR3 is CASSLEEQGREAFF. CDR3 in DNA: TGTGCCAGCAGCTTGGAGGAACAGGGGAGGGAAGCTTTCTTT.

This rearrangement joins TRBV7-9 to TRBJ1-4; D perhaps matches TRBD1 (5 bases). Trimming stripped 7 bases from V and 7 bases from J, with 13 bases between. CDR1 and CDR2 (germline): SEHNR, FQNEAQ (reference sequence). The CDR3 has 13 residues. The CDR3 spells CASKWQGGEKLFF. Here the CDR3 DNA reads TGTGCCAGCAAATGGCAGGGCGGTGAAAAACTGTTTTTT.

CDR3 coding DNA: TGTGCCAGCAGGGGAGGGACAGGGAAATCCTACGAGCAGTACTTC. Its protein product is CASRGGTGKSYEQYF. This sequence joins TRBV6-2 or TRBV6-3 and TRBJ2-7; 9 bases fit TRBD1. CDR1 is MNHEY, CDR2 SVGEGT, per germline. The CDR3 length is 15 residues. V was clipped by 6 bases and J by 1 base; unmatched bases: 7.

This clonotype occurred many times. This chain joins TRBV5-1 and TRBJ2-3; the match to TRBD2 covers 7 bases. V lost 3 bases, J lost 2 bases, and 3 bases stayed unmatched. In germline, CDR1 is SGHRS, CDR2 YFSETQ. There are 14 residues in the CDR3. CDR3 protein: CASSSLAHTDTQYF. The CDR3 bases are TGCGCCAGCAGCTCACTAGCGCACACAGATACGCAGTATTTT.

The chain recombines TRBV20-1 with TRBJ2-7, with 10 positions matching TRBD2. There are 12 residues in the CDR3. Trimming at V came to 7 bases and at J to 3 bases, leaving 3 bases not matched to a gene. CDR1 and CDR2 from the germline V gene are DFQATT and SNEGSKA (reference sequence). In DNA form, the CDR3 reads TGCAGTGGAACTAGCGGGGTCTACGAGCAGTACTTC. It codes for CSGTSGVYEQYF.

In its sample, this clonotype was seen a few times. The J gene is TRBJ2-3, the V gene TRBV4-3; D gene unclear. The V gene lost 1 base and the J gene lost 6 bases, with 8 bases spanning the gap. Germline lookup yields CDR1 LGHNA and CDR2 YSLEER. The CDR3 runs to 13 residues. This CDR3 is CASSQGPPDTQYF. CDR3 DNA sequence: TGCGCCAGCAGCCAAGGTCCCCCGGATACGCAGTATTTT.

This chain connects TRBV7-9 to TRBJ2-1; TRBD2 might be the D (5 bases). The CDR3 covers 12 residues. The germline gives CDR1 SEHNR, CDR2 FQNEAQ (reference sequence). V shed 7 bases and J shed 3 bases, with 7 bases lying between them. The CDR3 here is CASTRGYNEQFF. CDR3 bases: TGTGCCAGCACACGGGGCTACAATGAGCAGTTCTTC. Using reference TRBV7-9 and TRBJ2-1 for the parts outside the CDR3, the full variable domain is DTGVSQNPRHKITKRGQNVTFRCDPISEHNRLYWYRQTLGQGPEFLTYFQNEAQLEKSRLLSDRFSAERPKGSFSTLEIQRTEQGDSAMYLCASTRGYNEQFFGPGTRLTVL.

This clonotype has a count of ten or more. The V call is TRBV5-1, the J call TRBJ1-5; 7 nucleotides agree with TRBD1. Looked up from germline, CDR1 is SGHRS and CDR2 is YFSETQ. The CDR3 covers 13 residues. Losses at the gene ends were 5 bases for V and 5 bases for J; bases not matched to a gene: 4. CDR3 residues: CASSTDRDQPQHF. Here the CDR3 DNA reads TGCGCCAGCAGTACCGACAGGGATCAGCCCCAGCATTTT.

This clonotype showed up many times. V and J are TRBV27 and TRBJ2-5; 7 bases align to TRBD2. The CDR3 extends over 13 amino acids. Germline-derived CDR1 and CDR2 are MNHEY and SMNVEV (reference sequence). V lost 3 bases to trimming and J lost 4 bases; unmatched junction nucleotides: 2. Here the CDR3 DNA reads TGTGCCAGCAGTTTCTTAGCGGGAGAGACCCAGTACTTC. The encoded protein is CASSFLAGETQYF.

V and J are TRBV5-4 and TRBJ2-1; 14 nucleotides agree with TRBD2. The germline V gene has CDR1 SGHNT and CDR2 YYREEE (reference sequence). This CDR3 comprises 15 residues. The V and J ends lost 4 bases and 9 bases, in that order; junction bases with no gene match: 6. The CDR3 DNA reads as TGTGCCAGCAGCGGAGGGACTAGCGGGAGTGTTGAGCAGTTCTTC. Its translation: CASSGGTSGSVEQFF.

For this clonotype: At one boundary the junction diverges from the germline segment, which might be a read error. The chain recombines TRBV27 with TRBJ2-7; the D gene is possibly TRBD1 (5 bases). The CDR3 extends over 13 amino acids. Germline lookup yields CDR1 MNHEY and CDR2 SMNVEV (reference sequence). CDR3 in amino acids: CASRQGSSYELYF. For the CDR3, the DNA is TGTGCCAGCAGGCAGGGATCCTCCTACGAGCTGTACTTC.

This clonotype turned up a few times. The chain is built from TRBV4-3 and TRBJ2-3; D is unclear. The ends were cut back, 0 bases at V and 1 base at J, with 8 bases in the middle. The CDR3 runs to 15 residues. Germline V gene sequence: CDR1 LGHNA, CDR2 YSLEER. The CDR3 reads CASSQDPRRTDTQYF. The CDR3 nucleotides read TGCGCCAGCAGCCAAGACCCGAGGCGCACAGATACGCAGTATTTT.

This clonotype was counted ten times or more. The rearrangement uses TRBV4-2 and TRBJ1-2; D remains unclear. The CDR3 extends over 15 amino acids. Germline CDR1 is LGHNA and CDR2 is YNFKEQ. V gave up 1 base and J gave up 1 base, with 10 bases separating them. CDR3 region: CASSQGFGSNYGYTF. DNA of the CDR3: TGTGCCAGCAGCCAAGGTTTCGGCAGTAACTATGGCTACACCTTC.

A few counts support this clonotype. The chain couples TRBV7-8 to TRBJ2-5, with D perhaps given as TRBD1 or TRBD2 (5 bases each). V lost 5 bases and J 1 base, leaving 17 bases between the germline ends. Germline V CDR1 and CDR2: SGHVS, FQNEAQ. CDR3 length equals 16 residues. In DNA, the CDR3 is TGTGCCAGCAGCCATGGGGGTATGGGATTCCAAGAGACCCAGTACTTC. Translation: CASSHGGMGFQETQYF.

This clonotype has more than one count but fewer than ten. The chain recombines TRBV5-1 with TRBJ1-4; maybe TRBD1 (6 bases). Germline CDR1 reads SGHRS; CDR2 reads YFSETQ. The CDR3 length is 14 residues. V gave up 1 base and J gave up 8 bases, with 12 bases separating them. CDR3 in DNA: TGCGCCAGCAGCTTGCTGTCAGGGGAAGAAAAACTGTTTTTT. Encoded protein: CASSLLSGEEKLFF.

This clonotype showed up just a few times. The genes are TRBV28 and TRBJ2-7, with D possibly being TRBD1 (5 bases). The CDR3 runs 13 residues. V lost 7 bases to trimming and J lost 3 bases, with 13 bases between them. Germline V gives CDR1 MDHEN, CDR2 SYDVKM. This CDR3 is CASTESRDYEQYF. As DNA, the CDR3 is TGTGCCAGCACCGAAAGCAGGGACTACGAGCAGTACTTC.

About this clonotype: One end of the junction does not line up with germline, which may come from a read error. The chain is built from TRBV20-1 and TRBJ2-6, with D perhaps TRBD2 (6 bases). Per germline, CDR1 DFQATT and CDR2 SNEGSKA (reference sequence). The CDR3 is 14 residues long. The CDR3 nucleotides read TGCAGTGCAACCGGGACCGCCGGGGGCAACGTCCTGACTTTC. It encodes CSATGTAGGNVLTF.

This clonotype was found a few times. The chain employs TRBV20-1 and TRBJ2-6; D possibly uses TRBD1 or TRBD2 (5 bases each). Germline loops: CDR1 DFQATT, CDR2 SNEGSKA (reference sequence). This CDR3 is 16 amino acids long. Trimming removed 3 bases from V and 0 bases from J, with 12 bases in between. Written as DNA, the CDR3 is TGCAGTGCTAGGACGGGACCGTTCTCTGGGGCCAACGTCCTGACTTTC. This translates into CSARTGPFSGANVLTF.

This clonotype showed up just once. The V gene is TRBV27, the J gene TRBJ2-2; D is unclear. From germline, CDR1 is MNHEY and CDR2 SMNVEV (reference sequence). The CDR3 covers 15 residues. V was shortened by 6 bases and J by 1 base, with 12 bases between the two germline ends. DNA of the CDR3: TGTGCCAGCAGCCAAACAAGAATGAACACCGGGGAGCTGTTTTTT. Translation gives CASSQTRMNTGELFF.

The table lists this clonotype with many counts. This chain connects TRBV9 to TRBJ2-2; 7 positions match TRBD1. The ends lost 0 bases at V and 4 bases at J; junction bases unmatched: 3. Germline V gene sequence: CDR1 SGDLS, CDR2 YYNGEE. The CDR3 spans 15 residues. The CDR3 coding sequence is TGTGCCAGCAGCGTAGAGAACAGGGGCACCGGGGAGCTGTTTTTT. Translating it yields CASSVENRGTGELFF.